These 2 T cell receptor beta chains share one sample of origin, sequenced in a study of CD8+ T cells in alopecia areata. Reverse transcription of extracted RNA yielded cDNA, which provided the sequencing template. Measured with immunoSEQ multiplex PCR; TCRdb has only the in-frame clones, and not every one. The sample shows over 120,000 clones, approximately 49% of them seen only once. The sample here was CD4+ T cells sorted from blood, taken at week 0. The receptor source for this set is a human donor with alopecia areata.

This chain links TRBV2 with TRBJ2-7; D is perhaps TRBD2 (6 bases). The germline CDR1 and CDR2 sequences are SNHLY and FYNNEI. V was pared by 8 bases and J by 3 bases, with 17 bases between. CDR3 length equals 14 residues. CDR3 residues: CASGDGGRVYEQYF. In DNA form, the CDR3 reads TGTGCCAGCGGGGATGGAGGGAGAGTCTACGAGCAGTACTTC.

This chain connects TRBV28 to TRBJ1-5; 10 bases align to TRBD1. CDR3 length: 17 residues. J lost 6 bases, V lost 6 bases, and 14 bases had no gene match. Per the germline V gene, CDR1 is MDHEN and CDR2 is SYDVKM. The CDR3 spells CASRPGPGTGVFQPQHF. CDR3 bases: TGTGCCAGCAGGCCTGGTCCCGGGACAGGGGTCTTTCAGCCCCAGCATTTT. Combining the CDR3 with reference TRBV28 and TRBJ1-5 gives the whole variable domain DVKVTQSSRYLVKRTGEKVFLECVQDMDHENMFWYRQDPGLGLRLIYFSYDVKMKEKGDIPEGYSVSREKKERFSLILESASTNQTSMYLCASRPGPGTGVFQPQHFGDGTRLSIL.